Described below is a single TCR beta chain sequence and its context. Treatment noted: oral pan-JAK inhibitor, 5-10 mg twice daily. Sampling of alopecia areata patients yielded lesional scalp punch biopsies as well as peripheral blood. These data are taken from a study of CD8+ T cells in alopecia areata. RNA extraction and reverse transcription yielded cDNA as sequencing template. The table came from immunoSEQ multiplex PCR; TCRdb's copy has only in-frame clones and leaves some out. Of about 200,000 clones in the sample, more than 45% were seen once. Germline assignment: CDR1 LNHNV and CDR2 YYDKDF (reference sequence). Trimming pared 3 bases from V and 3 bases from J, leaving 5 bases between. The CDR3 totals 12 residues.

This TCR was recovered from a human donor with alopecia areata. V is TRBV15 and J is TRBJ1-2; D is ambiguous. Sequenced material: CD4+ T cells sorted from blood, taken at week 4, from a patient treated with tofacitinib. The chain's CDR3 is CATSRTDYGYTF. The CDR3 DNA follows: TGTGCCACCAGCAGGACGGACTATGGCTACACCTTC.